These 29 T cell receptor beta chains originate from one sample sequenced in a study of beta chain features in type 1 diabetes. Reverse transcription of all isolated RNA meant that expressed TCRB transcripts were sequenced. Only in-frame clones appear in the TCRdb table, and some are missing; sequencing was by immunoSEQ multiplex PCR. The table has 900,000 or so clones, 17% seen once. The sequenced sample consisted of naive CD4+ T cells from blood. The origin of the receptors is a woman between 18 and 29 years old in good health.

The chain links TRBV9 to TRBJ2-2; 9 nucleotides match TRBD2. There are 15 residues in the CDR3. From germline, CDR1 is SGDLS and CDR2 YYNGEE. V shed 3 bases, J shed 2 bases, and the junction held 2 bases outside the gene matches. The CDR3 DNA sequence: TGTGCCAGCAGCGAGACTAGCGGAAACACCGGGGAGCTGTTTTTT. Encoded protein: CASSETSGNTGELFF.

This clone came up a few times. The rearrangement joins TRBV5-1 to TRBJ2-1; D may match TRBD1 or TRBD2 (5 bases each). With 1 base removed from V and 8 bases from J, the gap between germline ends came to 25 bases. Per the germline V gene, CDR1 is SGHRS and CDR2 is YFSETQ. The CDR3 runs 18 residues. The CDR3 protein is CASSLNGPGPQRIHEQFF. The CDR3 DNA reads as TGCGCCAGCAGCTTGAACGGGCCGGGACCCCAACGAATCCATGAGCAGTTCTTC.

This clone has more than one count but fewer than ten. The chain uses TRBV6-1 and TRBJ2-7; a weak D match, TRBD2 (6 bases). Germline V gene data show CDR1 as MNHNS and CDR2 as SASEGT. Between the trimmed V and J ends, which lost 6 bases and 3 bases, there was a span of 18 bases. This CDR3 is built from 15 residues. In DNA, the CDR3 is TGTGCCAGCAGACCTCCAGGGAGGCTACTCTACGAGCAGTACTTC. The encoded protein is CASRPPGRLLYEQYF.

Only a few counts were recorded for this clone. V gene TRBV27 combines with J gene TRBJ2-7; tentatively, D is TRBD2 (6 bases). The germline V and J ends were trimmed by 4 bases and 5 bases, with 15 bases remaining between them. The germline gives CDR1 MNHEY, CDR2 SMNVEV (reference sequence). The CDR3 totals 14 residues. CDR3 coding DNA: TGTGCCAGCAGTTGGCAGGGAGGTTTCAACGAGCAGTACTTC. Encoded protein: CASSWQGGFNEQYF.

The V call is TRBV18, the J call TRBJ2-7; TRBD2 matches at 12 bases. V was pared by 1 base and J by 3 bases, with 4 bases of the junction left unmatched. Per the germline V gene, CDR1 is KGHSH and CDR2 is LQKENI. This CDR3 has 16 amino acids. The CDR3 DNA reads as TGTGCCAGCTCACCACGGGCTAGCGGGAGGGACTACGAGCAGTACTTC. Encoded protein: CASSPRASGRDYEQYF.

The sample holds a few counts of this clone. The genes are TRBV7-2 and TRBJ1-3; D call uncertain. This CDR3 region has 16 residues. Trimming took off 5 bases at V and 0 bases at J, with 14 bases between the two ends. The germline V gene encodes CDR1 SGHTA and CDR2 FQGNSA. The CDR3 coding sequence is TGTGCCAGCAGCGTCAGAGTCCTAAGCTCTGGAAACACCATATATTTT. Protein sequence: CASSVRVLSSGNTIYF.

Only a few counts were recorded for this clone. V is TRBV9 and J is TRBJ2-1; 13 bases line up with TRBD2. Germline V lookup: CDR1 SGDLS, CDR2 YYNGEE. The CDR3 is 16 residues long. V trimming: 5 bases; J trimming: 10 bases; junction bases outside the gene matches: 12. CDR3 sequence: CASSSQPGLAGYEQFF. In DNA, the CDR3 is TGTGCCAGCAGTTCTCAACCGGGACTAGCGGGATACGAGCAGTTCTTC.

The chain has TRBV7-9 and TRBJ2-7; TRBD2 agrees at 9 bases. The V and J ends lost 1 base and 4 bases, in that order; junction bases with no gene match: 5. Germline lookup yields CDR1 SEHNR and CDR2 FQNEAQ (reference sequence). There are 15 residues in the CDR3. The CDR3 region has the DNA TGTGCCAGCAGCTTAGTCTCTGCGGGAGGGTACGAGCAGTACTTC. It is translated as CASSLVSAGGYEQYF. Using reference TRBV7-9 and TRBJ2-7 for the parts outside the CDR3, the full variable domain is DTGVSQNPRHKITKRGQNVTFRCDPISEHNRLYWYRQTLGQGPEFLTYFQNEAQLEKSRLLSDRFSAERPKGSFSTLEIQRTEQGDSAMYLCASSLVSAGGYEQYFGPGTRLTVT.

This clone was found a few times. This chain uses TRBV7-9 with TRBJ1-3; TRBD1 might be the D (5 bases). The CDR3 covers 14 residues. V was shortened by 6 bases and J by 0 bases, with 9 bases between the two germline ends. Germline assignment: CDR1 SEHNR and CDR2 FQNEAQ (reference sequence). As DNA, the CDR3 is TGTGCCAGCAGTGGGGACCCCTCTGGAAACACCATATATTTT. Translated, it gives CASSGDPSGNTIYF.

This sequence joins TRBV5-1 and TRBJ1-2, with D possibly TRBD1 on 5 matching bases. Between the trimmed V and J ends, which lost 0 bases and 8 bases, there was a span of 11 bases. The CDR3 length is 13 residues. Germline-derived CDR1 and CDR2 are SGHRS and YFSETQ. CDR3 DNA: TGCGCCAGCAGCTTGGTCGTGCAGGGCGGCTACACCTTC. Its protein is CASSLVVQGGYTF.

This clone was picked up a small number of times. The gene calls are TRBV7-2 and TRBJ2-7; 10 positions match TRBD2. The V gene's germline CDR1 is SGHTA and CDR2 FQGNSA. The V and J ends lost 5 bases and 4 bases, in that order; junction bases with no gene match: 8. The CDR3 length is 15 residues. This CDR3 reads CASSHRTSGPYEQYF. CDR3 in DNA: TGTGCCAGCAGCCACAGGACTAGCGGACCGTACGAGCAGTACTTC.

This clone was seen more than once but under ten times. The chain has TRBV9 and TRBJ2-3; the match to TRBD2 covers 14 bases. V was clipped by 2 bases and J by 6 bases; unmatched bases: 11. CDR1 and CDR2 from the germline V gene are SGDLS and YYNGEE. The CDR3 spans 18 residues. The CDR3 is CASSVGGLAGVRADTQYF. The CDR3, as DNA: TGTGCCAGCAGCGTGGGGGGACTAGCGGGAGTTCGGGCGGATACGCAGTATTTT.

To note about this clone: Additional DNA sequences in this sample encode the identical CDR3. V and J are TRBV2 and TRBJ2-5, with D unresolved. The CDR3 sequence is 11 residues long. Trimming shortened V by 3 bases and J by 5 bases, and 4 bases separated the two germline ends. Germline V lookup: CDR1 SNHLY, CDR2 FYNNEI. The CDR3: CASSELETQYF. The CDR3 nucleotides read TGTGCCAGCAGTGAGCTGGAGACCCAGTACTTC.

About this clone: At the DNA level, this CDR3 is encoded by other sequences in the same sample as well. The chain is built from TRBV6-6 and TRBJ1-1; 7 positions agree with TRBD1. V shed 2 bases, J shed 5 bases, and the junction held 5 bases outside the gene matches. Germline CDR1 MNHNY, CDR2 SVGAGI (reference sequence). CDR3 length equals 14 residues. Here the CDR3 reads CASSYGQGGTEAFF. The CDR3 DNA is TGTGCCAGCAGTTACGGTCAGGGGGGGACTGAAGCTTTCTTT.

This clone was seen more than once but under ten times. The chain has TRBV19 and TRBJ2-1, with 7 nucleotides matching TRBD1. This CDR3 comprises 16 residues. The germline gives CDR1 LNHDA, CDR2 SQIVND (reference sequence). The J segment lost 3 bases and the V segment lost 2 bases, leaving 7 bases of the junction unmatched. The CDR3 is CASSIYVTGNYNEQFF. DNA of the CDR3: TGTGCCAGTAGTATATACGTGACAGGGAACTACAATGAGCAGTTCTTC.

In its sample, this clone was seen a few times. CDR3 coding DNA: TGTGCCAGCAGCTTGGCAGGGCCCGGCTATGGCTACACCTTC. This encodes CASSLAGPGYGYTF. The chain recombines TRBV5-6 with TRBJ1-2, with D possibly matching TRBD1 (5 bases). CDR1 is SGHDT and CDR2 is YYEEEE in the germline V gene. V shed 0 bases and J shed 4 bases, with 10 bases lying between them. The CDR3 length is 14 residues.

V and J are TRBV5-1 and TRBJ2-1; 11 positions match TRBD2. From germline, CDR1 is SGHRS and CDR2 YFSETQ. The CDR3 spans 17 residues. The trim removed 5 bases at V and 7 bases at J, leaving 14 bases unmatched. CDR3 DNA: TGCGCCAGCAGTCACTCCGGGACTAGCGGAGCGGGAAATGAGCAGTTCTTC. Its protein is CASSHSGTSGAGNEQFF.

This clone was observed a handful of times. The chain recombines TRBV5-6 with TRBJ1-2; D uncertain. The germline V gene has CDR1 SGHDT and CDR2 YYEEEE. Trimming shortened V by 0 bases and J by 9 bases, and 9 bases separated the two germline ends. This CDR3 comprises 12 residues. The CDR3 is CASSLARVRYTF. DNA of the CDR3: TGTGCCAGCAGCTTGGCCCGGGTGCGCTACACCTTC.

The chain uses TRBV4-2 and TRBJ2-5, with TRBD2 matching over 9 bases. Germline V gene sequence: CDR1 LGHNA, CDR2 YNFKEQ. Germline trimming cut 6 bases from V and 2 bases from J; bases unmatched to any gene: 7. The CDR3 has 15 residues. CDR3 nucleotides: TGTGCCAGCAGGAGGGCGACTAGCGGACAAGAGACCCAGTACTTC. Its translation: CASRRATSGQETQYF.

This clone has a handful of counts. The rearrangement links TRBV5-4 to TRBJ1-2, with D possibly matching TRBD1 (5 bases). The germline V and J ends were trimmed by 5 bases and 8 bases, with 22 bases remaining between them. CDR1 SGHNT and CDR2 YYREEE come from the germline V gene (reference sequence). The CDR3 runs 15 residues. Written as DNA, the CDR3 is TGTGCCAGCAGATTCTCCGGACACGTCGTATGGGGCTACACCTTC. Its protein product is CASRFSGHVVWGYTF.

This clone showed up just a few times. The same CDR3 is also encoded by other DNA sequences in this sample. The chain carries TRBV2 and TRBJ2-3; the match to TRBD2 covers 10 bases. Germline values: CDR1 SNHLY, CDR2 FYNNEI. The CDR3 has 14 residues. The ends lost 8 bases at V and 1 base at J; junction bases unmatched: 3. CDR3 sequence: CASSLAGGTDTQYF. CDR3 nucleotides: TGTGCCAGCTCGCTAGCGGGAGGCACAGATACGCAGTATTTT. Combining the CDR3 with reference TRBV2 and TRBJ2-3 gives the whole variable domain EPEVTQTPSHQVTQMGQEVILRCVPISNHLYFYWYRQILGQKVEFLVSFYNNEISEKSEIFDDQFSVERPDGSNFTLKIRSTKLEDSAMYFCASSLAGGTDTQYFGPGTRLTVL.

The chain carries TRBV11-2 and TRBJ2-7; 8 nucleotides match TRBD2. This CDR3 is built from 15 residues. Germline lookup yields CDR1 SGHAT and CDR2 FQNNGV. The V segment lost 5 bases and the J segment 2 bases; nucleotides outside the gene matches: 8. CDR3 DNA sequence: TGTGCCAGCAGCCTAGTGGTAGCGGGAACCTACGAGCAGTACTTC. It translates to CASSLVVAGTYEQYF.

This clone came up a few times. The chain carries TRBV10-3 and TRBJ2-5; 9 bases agree with TRBD2. V was clipped by 3 bases and J by 0 bases; unmatched bases: 11. The CDR3 is 18 residues long. Per germline, CDR1 ENHRY and CDR2 SYGVKD. CDR3 residues: CAISDRLAGSPYQETQYF. The CDR3 bases are TGTGCCATCAGTGACCGGCTAGCGGGGTCCCCCTACCAAGAGACCCAGTACTTC.

This chain connects TRBV28 to TRBJ2-5; D not certain. There are 16 residues in the CDR3. Germline-derived CDR1 and CDR2 are MDHEN and SYDVKM. V lost 1 base, J lost 1 base, and 13 bases lay in between. CDR3 sequence: CASSLFYRAAQETQYF. In DNA, the CDR3 is TGTGCCAGCAGTTTATTTTACCGGGCCGCCCAAGAGACCCAGTACTTC.

Only a few counts were recorded for this clone. The chain links TRBV6-6 to TRBJ2-6, with D unresolved. The CDR3 runs 16 residues. Germline assignment: CDR1 MNHNY and CDR2 SVGAGI (reference sequence). Deletions cut 5 bases from V and 0 bases from J, with 11 bases between. The CDR3 region has the DNA TGTGCCAGCAGTGTCGGAGCGAGCTCTGGGGCCAACGTCCTGACTTTC. It specifies CASSVGASSGANVLTF.

This clone was seen a few times. This chain joins TRBV29-1 and TRBJ2-1; 7 bases align to TRBD2. CDR3 size: 18 residues. Per the germline V gene, CDR1 is SQVTM and CDR2 is ANQGSEA. J gave up 5 bases and V 4 bases, and 20 bases lay outside the gene matches. This chain's CDR3 is CSVGGEGGSGYYHNEQFF. Here the CDR3 DNA reads TGCAGCGTTGGGGGGGAGGGTGGTAGCGGGTACTATCACAATGAGCAGTTCTTC.

In this sample, this clone turned up a few times. The chain couples TRBV28 to TRBJ2-3, with a tentative D call TRBD2 (5 bases). V gave up 5 bases and J gave up 1 base, with 13 bases separating them. This CDR3 has 15 amino acids. Germline loops: CDR1 MDHEN, CDR2 SYDVKM. The CDR3 loop reads CASSPASGGTDTQYF. CDR3 bases: TGTGCCAGCAGTCCGGCGAGCGGAGGCACAGATACGCAGTATTTT. Supplemented by reference TRBV28 and TRBJ2-3, the full variable domain reads DVKVTQSSRYLVKRTGEKVFLECVQDMDHENMFWYRQDPGLGLRLIYFSYDVKMKEKGDIPEGYSVSREKKERFSLILESASTNQTSMYLCASSPASGGTDTQYFGPGTRLTVL.

The chain joins TRBV29-1 to TRBJ1-4; perhaps TRBD1 as D (5 bases). CDR3 length: 15 amino acids. Germline CDR1 SQVTM, CDR2 ANQGSEA. Trimming removed 3 bases at V and 8 bases at J, with 19 bases between. The CDR3 is CSVELGSGEEEKLFF. The CDR3 DNA reads as TGCAGCGTTGAGTTGGGTTCGGGGGAGGAGGAAAAACTGTTTTTT.

Only a few counts were recorded for this clone. The sample carries other DNA sequences with the same CDR3. The rearrangement links TRBV5-4 to TRBJ1-1; D not certain. CDR1 is SGHNT, CDR2 YYREEE, per germline (reference sequence). V was pared by 4 bases and J by 2 bases, with 9 bases between. There are 13 residues in the CDR3. The CDR3 bases are TGTGCCAGCAGCCGGACGGGTAACACTGAAGCTTTCTTT. This gives the protein CASSRTGNTEAFF.